The 2 T cell receptor beta chains listed next were all sequenced from one sample in a study of a mutant IDH1 vaccine in newly diagnosed glioma. Time point reported: baseline, week 1 (first vaccination visit). Treatment denoted: pre-vaccination baseline after standard-of-care therapy. The assay was immunoSEQ multiplex PCR, and TCRdb's table has in-frame clones only and misses some. The sample has 20,000 to 30,000 clones; roughly nine tenths are singletons. Specimen: PBMCs, collected from a glioma patient treated with radiotherapy, temozolomide or both. The receptors here all came from a man aged 30-40 years with glioma.

The chain recombines TRBV27 with TRBJ1-1, with D possibly TRBD1 on 5 matching bases. The CDR3 sequence is 14 residues long. In germline, CDR1 is MNHEY, CDR2 SMNVEV (reference sequence). Trimming took off 2 bases at V and 4 bases at J, with 11 bases between the two ends. CDR3 bases: TGTGCCAGCAGTTTACGGCAGGGAGGCACTGAAGCTTTCTTT. Translation gives CASSLRQGGTEAFF.

The J gene is TRBJ2-7, the V gene TRBV7-9; D is unclear. V gave up 5 bases and J gave up 3 bases, with 17 bases separating them. Germline V gene data show CDR1 as SEHNR and CDR2 as FQNEAQ (reference sequence). The CDR3 consists of 15 residues. The CDR3 DNA is TGTGCCAGCAGCCTCTCCGCGGACGCGAGCTACGAGCAGTACTTC. Its protein is CASSLSADASYEQYF.